The 21 T cell receptor beta chains below come from one sample, sequenced in a study of blood T cell repertoires in COVID-19. Only in-frame clones appear in the TCRdb table, and some are missing; sequencing was by immunoSEQ multiplex PCR. The data contain roughly 310,000 clones, over 75% of them singletons. Sequencing input: peripheral blood. All receptors derive from a woman aged 45-65 years with active or convalescent COVID-19.

The chain combines TRBV28 with TRBJ2-5, with TRBD1 as a possible D gene (6 bases). This CDR3 comprises 14 residues. The V end lost 4 bases, the J end lost 2 bases, and 11 bases lay between the germline ends. The germline V gene encodes CDR1 MDHEN and CDR2 SYDVKM. This CDR3 reads CASSSTGTQETQYF. The CDR3 nucleotides read TGTGCCAGCAGTTCAACAGGGACGCAAGAGACCCAGTACTTC.

The chain employs TRBV10-3 and TRBJ2-1, with D perhaps matching TRBD2 (6 bases). Trimming took 4 bases from V and 6 from J, leaving 13 bases between them. This CDR3 is built from 14 residues. Germline CDR1 reads ENHRY; CDR2 reads SYGVKD. The CDR3 region has the DNA TGTGCCATCAGTGGACTAGGAGCGGCCAATGAGCAGTTCTTC. It codes for CAISGLGAANEQFF.

V gene TRBV3-1 (or the pseudogene TRBV3-2) combines with J gene TRBJ2-2, with TRBD1 matching 7 bases. Germline loops: CDR1 LGHDT, CDR2 YNNKEL (reference sequence). J was trimmed by 1 base and V by 7 bases; bases with no gene match: 6. CDR3 size: 15 residues. DNA of the CDR3: TGTGCCAGCAAACTACAGGGGCTGAACACCGGGGAGCTGTTTTTT. It codes for CASKLQGLNTGELFF.

This chain uses TRBV27 with TRBJ2-1; 10 bases match TRBD2. This CDR3 spans 15 amino acids. V lost 5 bases, J lost 5 bases, and 6 bases stayed unmatched. Germline V lookup: CDR1 MNHEY, CDR2 SMNVEV (reference sequence). CDR3 bases: TGTGCCAGCAGTATACTAGCGGGGAATGACAATGAGCAGTTCTTC. This codes for CASSILAGNDNEQFF.

V usage is TRBV13 and J usage is TRBJ2-1, with TRBD2 identical over 10 bases. CDR3 size: 15 residues. The V segment lost 5 bases and the J segment 9 bases; nucleotides outside the gene matches: 10. Per the germline V gene, CDR1 is PRHDT and CDR2 is FYEKMQ (reference sequence). CDR3 sequence reads: CASSPYSGGMGEQFF. As DNA, the CDR3 is TGTGCCAGCAGCCCCTATAGCGGGGGGATGGGTGAGCAGTTCTTC.

This chain joins TRBV9 and TRBJ2-7; the D is unclear. V lost 0 bases and J lost 0, with 7 bases in between. The CDR3 has 14 amino acids. Looked up from germline, CDR1 is SGDLS and CDR2 is YYNGEE. In DNA, the CDR3 is TGTGCCAGCAGCGTAGGGAGTAGCTCCTACGAGCAGTACTTC. It specifies CASSVGSSSYEQYF.

J is TRBJ1-2 and V is TRBV4-3; D is unclear. CDR1 and CDR2 (germline): LGHNA, YSLEER. The CDR3 loop spans 14 amino acids. Trimming removed 5 bases at V and 2 bases at J, with 12 bases between. The CDR3 loop is CASSKSAANYGYTF. The CDR3 nucleotides read TGCGCCAGCAGCAAGTCGGCAGCGAACTATGGCTACACCTTC.

The chain combines TRBV5-4 with TRBJ1-1; no definite D call. V was cut by 4 bases and J by 1 base, with 11 bases left in between. Germline assignment: CDR1 SGHNT and CDR2 YYREEE (reference sequence). This CDR3 region has 14 residues. CDR3 sequence reads: CASSRGSGNTEAFF. For the CDR3, the DNA is TGTGCCAGCAGCCGGGGTTCGGGGAACACTGAAGCTTTCTTT.

The chain employs TRBV7-2 and TRBJ2-7, with D maybe TRBD2 (6 bases). The germline V gene has CDR1 SGHTA and CDR2 FQGNSA. Deletions cut 3 bases from V and 0 bases from J, with 12 bases between. The length of the CDR3 is 15 residues. CDR3 residues: CASSFGTLSSYEQYF. Written as DNA, the CDR3 is TGTGCCAGCAGCTTTGGGACTTTAAGCTCCTACGAGCAGTACTTC. The full variable domain, in which reference TRBV7-2 and TRBJ2-7 provide the parts outside the CDR3, is GAGVSQSPSNKVTEKGKDVELRCDPISGHTALYWYRQSLGQGLEFLIYFQGNSAPDKSGLPSDRFSAERTGGSVSTLTIQRTQQEDSAVYLCASSFGTLSSYEQYFGPGTRLTVT.

The chain carries TRBV19 and TRBJ1-5; maybe TRBD1 (5 bases). Germline assignment: CDR1 LNHDA and CDR2 SQIVND (reference sequence). V lost 3 bases to trimming and J lost 3 bases, with 15 bases between them. This CDR3 contains 16 residues. This CDR3 is CASSIIGRGNNQPQHF. The CDR3 DNA reads TGTGCCAGTAGTATCATAGGGAGGGGAAACAATCAGCCCCAGCATTTT.

This sequence joins TRBV28 and TRBJ1-4; D is perhaps TRBD1 (6 bases). CDR1 and CDR2 (germline): MDHEN, SYDVKM. CDR3 length: 14 amino acids. The V end was cut by 6 bases, the J end by 2 bases, with 10 bases between. The DNA of the CDR3 is TGTGCCAGCAGCCACAGGGTCACTAATGAAAAACTGTTTTTT. Translated, it gives CASSHRVTNEKLFF. The entire variable domain, with the rest obtained from reference TRBV28 and TRBJ1-4, is as follows: DVKVTQSSRYLVKRTGEKVFLECVQDMDHENMFWYRQDPGLGLRLIYFSYDVKMKEKGDIPEGYSVSREKKERFSLILESASTNQTSMYLCASSHRVTNEKLFFGSGTQLSVL.

Regarding this clone: Other DNA sequences in the sample encode the same CDR3. The chain recombines TRBV2 with TRBJ1-1; D is uncertain. V lost 6 bases to trimming and J lost 1 base, with 9 bases between them. This CDR3 contains 13 residues. CDR1 and CDR2 (germline): SNHLY, FYNNEI. The CDR3 loop is CASRADGNTEAFF. The DNA of the CDR3 is TGTGCCAGCAGAGCGGACGGGAACACTGAAGCTTTCTTT.

The chain couples TRBV12-3 or TRBV12-4 to TRBJ2-7; D may be TRBD2 (6 bases). Trimming cost V 3 bases and J 6 bases, with 12 bases left between them. The CDR3 spans 13 residues. The CDR3 region has the DNA TGTGCCAGCAGTTTCGGGGGTCGGAGCGAGCAGTACTTC. This sequence encodes CASSFGGRSEQYF.

The chain recombines TRBV6-2 or TRBV6-3 with TRBJ2-7, with 9 bases lining up with TRBD1. Germline assignment: CDR1 MNHEY and CDR2 SVGEGT. The junction had 7 bases not matched to a gene; V was cut back by 0 bases and J by 7 bases. The CDR3 spans 15 residues. CDR3 loop: CASSYSGTGPEEQYF. The CDR3 nucleotides read TGTGCCAGCAGTTACTCTGGGACAGGGCCGGAGGAGCAGTACTTC.

This clone was picked up a small number of times. V and J are TRBV25-1 and TRBJ1-1; D is undetermined. The CDR3 length is 12 residues. Germline assignment: CDR1 MGHDK and CDR2 SYGVNS. Trimming pared 4 bases from V and 6 bases from J, leaving 9 bases between. The CDR3: CASSVGRAEAFF. In nucleotides, the CDR3 is TGTGCCAGCAGTGTTGGGCGGGCTGAAGCTTTCTTT.

The chain employs TRBV2 and TRBJ2-7; 7 bases fit TRBD1. This CDR3 has 14 amino acids. Trimming took 7 bases from V and 5 from J; bases not matched to a gene: 11. Germline V gene sequence: CDR1 SNHLY, CDR2 FYNNEI. This CDR3 is CASTRQGLLHEQYF. DNA for the CDR3: TGTGCCAGCACCAGACAGGGTCTTCTTCACGAGCAGTACTTC.

This chain joins TRBV27 and TRBJ2-7; D gene unclear. Per the germline V gene, CDR1 is MNHEY and CDR2 is SMNVEV (reference sequence). With 3 bases removed from V and 4 bases from J, the gap between germline ends came to 10 bases. CDR3 size: 13 residues. CDR3 coding DNA: TGTGCCAGCAGTTTGGGCCCATCTTACGAGCAGTACTTC. This sequence encodes CASSLGPSYEQYF.

This clone was seen only once. V gene TRBV27 combines with J gene TRBJ2-7; perhaps TRBD2 as D (7 bases). CDR1 MNHEY and CDR2 SMNVEV come from the germline V gene (reference sequence). The CDR3 is 15 amino acids. V lost 1 base and J 0 bases, leaving 10 bases between the germline ends. The CDR3 DNA sequence: TGTGCCAGCAGTTTATGGGGGGGCCTCTCCTACGAGCAGTACTTC. Encoded protein: CASSLWGGLSYEQYF.

The rearrangement uses TRBV27 and TRBJ2-2, with D possibly TRBD1 on 6 matching bases. There are 15 residues in the CDR3. Trimming cost V 0 bases and J 3 bases, with 8 bases left between them. CDR1 MNHEY and CDR2 SMNVEV come from the germline V gene (reference sequence). CDR3 sequence (DNA): TGTGCCAGCAGTTTATCGGGGGCGGACACCGGGGAGCTGTTTTTT. Translation gives CASSLSGADTGELFF.

V and J are TRBV5-5 and TRBJ2-3; TRBD1 agrees at 7 bases. Germline CDR1 SGHKS, CDR2 YYEKEE (reference sequence). This CDR3 contains 16 residues. J lost 2 bases, V lost 4 bases, and 10 bases had no gene match. CDR3 protein: CASSLKTDRITDTQYF. The CDR3 DNA follows: TGTGCCAGCAGCCTGAAAACGGACAGGATCACAGATACGCAGTATTTT.

The genes are TRBV18 and TRBJ2-5; a weak D match, TRBD1 (6 bases). The germline gives CDR1 KGHSH, CDR2 LQKENI. V lost 8 bases, J lost 2 bases, and 12 bases lay in between. CDR3 length: 13 amino acids. CDR3 nucleotide sequence: TGTGCCAGCACCCAAGGACAGCAAGAGACCCAGTACTTC. Its protein is CASTQGQQETQYF.